The clone carrying this T cell receptor beta chain was picked up one time. Its matching antigen is unknown. These data come from a study of blood T cells in healthy people across ages. The wider study: T cells yielded about one barcoded beta molecule per two cells through template switching.

Extracted total RNA amounted to at least 5.5 micrograms for each sample. V dropped 4 bases and J dropped 9 bases, with 15 bases sitting between them. This CDR3 is built from 13 residues. The germline V gene has CDR1 LGHDT and CDR2 YNNKEL (reference sequence). Using a J-beta primer mix together with a sample-barcoded 5' primer, a second PCR was run for about 6 to 11 cycles. TCRdb reprocessed the 5' RACE reads via MiXCR and lists one record per CDR3 protein. The sample carries 380,000 or so distinct CDR3 sequences, approximately 52% recorded once. Whole-study findings and limits: Long-lived and aged donors differed, with more naive CD4+ cells and higher diversity in the long-lived. In the absence of known donor CMV status, changes in expanded clonotypes were possibly confounded.

The sequenced sample consisted of blood. This chain connects TRBV3-1 to TRBJ1-1; no reliable D call. This TCR came from a man between 60 and 75 years old in good health. The CDR3 DNA reads as TGTGCCAGCAGCCGCCGACGGGGAAGGAAAGCTTTCTTT. Translated, it gives CASSRRRGRKAFF.